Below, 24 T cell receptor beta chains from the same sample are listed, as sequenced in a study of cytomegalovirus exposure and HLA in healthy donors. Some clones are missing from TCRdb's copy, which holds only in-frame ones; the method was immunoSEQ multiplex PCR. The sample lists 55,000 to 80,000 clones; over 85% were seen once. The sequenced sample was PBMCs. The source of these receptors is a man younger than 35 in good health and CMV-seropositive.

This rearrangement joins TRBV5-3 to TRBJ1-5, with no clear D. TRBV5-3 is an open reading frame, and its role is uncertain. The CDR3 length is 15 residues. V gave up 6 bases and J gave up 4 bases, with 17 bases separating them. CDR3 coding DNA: TGTGCCAGAATCCTCCTCGGCACAGTAAATCAGCCCCAGCATTTT. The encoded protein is CARILLGTVNQPQHF.

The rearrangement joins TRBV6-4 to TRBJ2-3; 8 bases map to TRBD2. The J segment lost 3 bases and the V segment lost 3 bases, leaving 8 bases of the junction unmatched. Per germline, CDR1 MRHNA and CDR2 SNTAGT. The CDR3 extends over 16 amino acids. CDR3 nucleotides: TGTGCCAGCAGTGAGAACGGACTAGCAGGTACAGATACGCAGTATTTT. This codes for CASSENGLAGTDTQYF.

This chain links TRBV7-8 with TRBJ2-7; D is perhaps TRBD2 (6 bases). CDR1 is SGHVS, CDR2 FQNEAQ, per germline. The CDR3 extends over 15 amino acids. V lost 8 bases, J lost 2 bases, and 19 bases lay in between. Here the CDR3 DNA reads TGTGCCAGCCAAACCTCGCGGGGCAGGACCTACGAGCAGTACTTC. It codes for CASQTSRGRTYEQYF. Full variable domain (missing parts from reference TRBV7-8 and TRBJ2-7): GAGVSQSPRYKVAKRGQDVALRCDPISGHVSLFWYQQALGQGPEFLTYFQNEAQLDKSGLPSDRFFAERPEGSVSTLKIQRTQQEDSAVYLCASQTSRGRTYEQYFGPGTRLTVT.

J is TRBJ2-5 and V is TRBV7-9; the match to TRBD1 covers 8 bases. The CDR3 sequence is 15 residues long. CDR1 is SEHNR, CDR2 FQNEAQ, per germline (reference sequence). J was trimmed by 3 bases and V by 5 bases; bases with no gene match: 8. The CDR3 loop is CASSPRTGKEETQYF. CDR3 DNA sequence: TGTGCCAGCAGCCCTCGGACAGGGAAGGAAGAGACCCAGTACTTC.

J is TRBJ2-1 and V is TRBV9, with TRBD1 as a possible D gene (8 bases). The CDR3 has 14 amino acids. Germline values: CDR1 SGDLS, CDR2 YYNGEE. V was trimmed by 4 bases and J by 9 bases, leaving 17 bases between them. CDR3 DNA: TGTGCCAGCAGCTCCCGGACAGGGAGGGGTGAGCAGTTCTTC. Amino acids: CASSSRTGRGEQFF. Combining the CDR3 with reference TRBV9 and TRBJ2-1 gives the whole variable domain DSGVTQTPKHLITATGQRVTLRCSPRSGDLSVYWYQQSLDQGLQFLIQYYNGEERAKGNILERFSAQQFPDLHSELNLSSLELGDSALYFCASSSRTGRGEQFFGPGTRLTVL.

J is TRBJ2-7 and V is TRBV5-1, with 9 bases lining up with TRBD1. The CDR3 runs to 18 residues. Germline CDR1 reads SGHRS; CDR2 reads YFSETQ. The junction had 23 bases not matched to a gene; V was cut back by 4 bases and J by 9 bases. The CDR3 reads CASSHGTGRNVAILGQYF. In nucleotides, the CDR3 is TGCGCCAGCAGCCACGGGACAGGGAGGAATGTAGCGATTCTCGGGCAGTACTTC.

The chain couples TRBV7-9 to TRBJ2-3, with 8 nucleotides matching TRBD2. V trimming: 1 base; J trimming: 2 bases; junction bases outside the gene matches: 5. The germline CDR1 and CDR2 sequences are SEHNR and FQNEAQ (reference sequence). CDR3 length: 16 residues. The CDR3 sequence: CASSLGLAGPTDTQYF. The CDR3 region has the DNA TGTGCCAGCAGCTTAGGGCTAGCGGGTCCCACAGATACGCAGTATTTT.

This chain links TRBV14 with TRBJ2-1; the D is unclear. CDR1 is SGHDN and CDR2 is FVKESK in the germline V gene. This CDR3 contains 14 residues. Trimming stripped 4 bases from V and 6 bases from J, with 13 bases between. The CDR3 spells CASSPYQISNEQFF. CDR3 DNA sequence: TGTGCCAGCAGCCCCTATCAAATATCCAATGAGCAGTTCTTC.

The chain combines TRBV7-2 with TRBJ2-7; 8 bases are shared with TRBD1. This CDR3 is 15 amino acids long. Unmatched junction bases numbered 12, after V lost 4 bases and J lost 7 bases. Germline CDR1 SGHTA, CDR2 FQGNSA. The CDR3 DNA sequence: TGTGCCAGCAGCTCCCAGGGGGCTGCCGTGAAGGAGCAGTACTTC. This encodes CASSSQGAAVKEQYF.

The CDR3 bases are TGTGCCAGCAGCATTCTCGGACAGGGGCCCTACGAGCAGTACTTC. This gives the protein CASSILGQGPYEQYF. The chain joins TRBV5-6 to TRBJ2-7; 9 bases map to TRBD1. Germline V lookup: CDR1 SGHDT, CDR2 YYEEEE. Trimming took 4 bases from V and 2 from J; bases not matched to a gene: 7. The CDR3 has 15 amino acids.

The CDR3 reads CASSFASGDTGELFF. CDR3 nucleotide sequence: TGCGCCAGCAGCTTTGCTAGCGGGGACACCGGGGAGCTGTTTTTT. This chain connects TRBV5-1 to TRBJ2-2, with 9 bases fitting TRBD2. The CDR3 consists of 15 residues. The ends lost 2 bases at V and 3 bases at J; junction bases unmatched: 2. Germline lookup yields CDR1 SGHRS and CDR2 YFSETQ. The full variable domain, completed using reference TRBV5-1 and TRBJ2-2, is KAGVTQTPRYLIKTRGQQVTLSCSPISGHRSVSWYQQTPGQGLQFLFEYFSETQRNKGNFPGRFSGRQFSNSRSEMNVSTLELGDSALYLCASSFASGDTGELFFGEGSRLTVL.

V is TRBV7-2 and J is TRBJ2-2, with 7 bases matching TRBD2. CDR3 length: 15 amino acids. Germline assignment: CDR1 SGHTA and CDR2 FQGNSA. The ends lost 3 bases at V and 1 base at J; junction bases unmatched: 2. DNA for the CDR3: TGTGCCAGCAGCTTGGGCGGGGGGAACACCGGGGAGCTGTTTTTT. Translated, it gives CASSLGGGNTGELFF.

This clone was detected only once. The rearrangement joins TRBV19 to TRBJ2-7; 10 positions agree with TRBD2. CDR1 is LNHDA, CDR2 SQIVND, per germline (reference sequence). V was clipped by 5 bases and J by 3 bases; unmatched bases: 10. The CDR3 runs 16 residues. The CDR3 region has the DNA TGTGCCAGTAGTCGGTTTCTAGCGGGAGCTATCTACGAGCAGTACTTC. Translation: CASSRFLAGAIYEQYF.

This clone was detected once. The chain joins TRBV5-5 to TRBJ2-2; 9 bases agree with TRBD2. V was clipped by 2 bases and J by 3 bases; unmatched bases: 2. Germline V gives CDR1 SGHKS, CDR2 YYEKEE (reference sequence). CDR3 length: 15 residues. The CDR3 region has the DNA TGTGCCAGCAGCTTCCGCGGGAGGGACACCGGGGAGCTGTTTTTT. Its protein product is CASSFRGRDTGELFF.

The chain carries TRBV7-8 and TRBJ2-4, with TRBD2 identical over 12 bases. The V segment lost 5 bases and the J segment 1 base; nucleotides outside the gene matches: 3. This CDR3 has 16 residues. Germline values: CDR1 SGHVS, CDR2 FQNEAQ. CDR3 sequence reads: CASSPSGGAAKNIQYF. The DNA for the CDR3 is TGTGCCAGCAGCCCTAGCGGGGGGGCCGCCAAAAACATTCAGTACTTC.

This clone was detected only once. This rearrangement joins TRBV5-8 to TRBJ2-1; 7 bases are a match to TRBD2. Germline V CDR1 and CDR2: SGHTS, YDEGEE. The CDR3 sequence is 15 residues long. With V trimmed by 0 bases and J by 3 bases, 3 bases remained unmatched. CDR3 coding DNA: TGTGCCAGCAGCTTGGCCGGCGGGGGCTACAATGAGCAGTTCTTC. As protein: CASSLAGGGYNEQFF.

The CDR3 region has the DNA TGTGCCAGCAGCTTTCAGGGAAGACCTGAAGCTTTCTTT. This codes for CASSFQGRPEAFF. The chain combines TRBV5-8 with TRBJ1-1, with a tentative D call TRBD1 (5 bases). Between the trimmed V and J ends, which lost 2 bases and 6 bases, there was a span of 11 bases. This CDR3 has 13 residues. Germline CDR1 and CDR2: SGHTS and YDEGEE.

CDR3 loop: CASSLTRHYGYTF. The CDR3 coding sequence is TGTGCCAGCAGTTTGACAAGACATTATGGCTACACCTTC. The rearrangement links TRBV28 to TRBJ1-2; unclear D gene. Trimming took off 3 bases at V and 5 bases at J, with 10 bases between the two ends. In germline, CDR1 is MDHEN, CDR2 SYDVKM. This CDR3 region has 13 residues.

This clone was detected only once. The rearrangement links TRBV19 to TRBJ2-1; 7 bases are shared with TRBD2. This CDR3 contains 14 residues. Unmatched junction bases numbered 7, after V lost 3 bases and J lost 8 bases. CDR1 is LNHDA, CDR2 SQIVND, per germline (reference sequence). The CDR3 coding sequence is TGTGCCAGTAGTATGCTAGCGGCTTCGGATGAGCAGTTCTTC. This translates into CASSMLAASDEQFF.

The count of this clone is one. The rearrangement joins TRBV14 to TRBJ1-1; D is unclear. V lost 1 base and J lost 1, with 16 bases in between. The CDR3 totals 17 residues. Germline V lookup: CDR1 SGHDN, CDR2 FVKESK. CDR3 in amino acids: CASSQGEREVRNTEAFF. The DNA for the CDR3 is TGTGCCAGCAGCCAAGGGGAGAGGGAGGTCAGGAACACTGAAGCTTTCTTT.

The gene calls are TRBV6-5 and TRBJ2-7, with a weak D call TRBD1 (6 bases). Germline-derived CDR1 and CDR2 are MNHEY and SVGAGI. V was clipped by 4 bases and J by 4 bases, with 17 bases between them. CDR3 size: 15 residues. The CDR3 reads CASSSTGLGAYEQYF. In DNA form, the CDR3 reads TGTGCCAGCAGTTCCACAGGGTTAGGAGCTTACGAGCAGTACTTC.

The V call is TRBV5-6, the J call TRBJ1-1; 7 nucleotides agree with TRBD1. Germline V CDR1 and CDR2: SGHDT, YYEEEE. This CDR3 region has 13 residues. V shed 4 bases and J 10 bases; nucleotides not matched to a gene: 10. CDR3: CASSPDRMDGAFF. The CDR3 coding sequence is TGTGCCAGCAGCCCGGACAGGATGGACGGAGCTTTCTTT.

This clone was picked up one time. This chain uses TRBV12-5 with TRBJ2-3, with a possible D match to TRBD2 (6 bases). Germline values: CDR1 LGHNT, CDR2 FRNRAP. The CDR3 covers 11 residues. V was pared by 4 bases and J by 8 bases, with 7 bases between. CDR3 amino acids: CASGWDSTQYF. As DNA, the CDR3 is TGTGCTAGTGGTTGGGACTCTACGCAGTATTTT.

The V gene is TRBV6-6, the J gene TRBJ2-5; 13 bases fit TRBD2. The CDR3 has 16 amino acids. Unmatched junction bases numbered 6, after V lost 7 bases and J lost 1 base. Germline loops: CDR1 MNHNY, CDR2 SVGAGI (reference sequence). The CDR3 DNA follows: TGTGCCAGCACCCACGGGACTAGCGGGATCCAAGAGACCCAGTACTTC. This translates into CASTHGTSGIQETQYF.